This T cell receptor (beta chain) was profiled in a study of T-cell reconstitution after alpha-beta-depleted transplantation in children. General observations from the study: Several hundred expanded graft clones reportedly gave rise to the alpha-beta T cells present about two months after transplant. Most T-cell counts and diversity one year after the transplant came from T cells that were newly produced.

Of note for this clonotype: The antigen is not known.

Germline V CDR1 and CDR2: MDHEN, SYDVKM. V shed 4 bases and J 3 bases; nucleotides not matched to a gene: 9. The CDR3 covers 16 residues. Molecular barcoding with unique molecular identifiers was used for the TCRbeta library. TCRdb re-derived calls from the PCR reads in MiXCR, one entry per CDR3 protein. The sample has 550,000 to 800,000 distinct CDR3 sequences; less than 15% are singletons. The sample in question was PBMCs, obtained before TCRalphabeta/CD19-depleted stem cell transplant. This sequence joins TRBV28 and TRBJ2-7; 10 bases map to TRBD1. The TCR was taken from a girl aged 2-10 years with congenital amegakaryocytic thrombocytopenia, due to receive a stem cell transplant. CDR3 residues: CASSSYSGTGVYEQYF. CDR3 DNA sequence: TGTGCCAGCAGTTCCTACTCCGGGACAGGGGTCTACGAGCAGTACTTC.